The sequence of this T cell receptor (beta chain) was determined in a study of T cell responses to AZD1222 COVID-19 vaccine. General study results and limits: There were vaccine-associated CD4 TCRs across spike, dominant at 160-218 and 743-854. White British donors predominated, females outnumbered males, and clonal diversity was possibly underestimated. Only six AZD1222 recipients tested seropositive at baseline.

TCRdb keeps only in-frame clones here, not all; method: immunoSEQ multiplex PCR. The table includes about 88,000 clones, just over 90% detected once. This clone was observed once. Its specificity is unknown. This CDR3 has 16 amino acids. Germline CDR1 reads SGHAT; CDR2 reads FQNNGV. V was pared by 5 bases and J by 1 base, with 14 bases between. This chain joins TRBV11-2 and TRBJ2-2, with a tentative D call TRBD2 (5 bases). The specimen comprised peripheral blood, sampled on day 0 of AZD1222 vaccination. The clonotype originates from an adult in good health. The CDR3: CASSRNPGLNTGELFF. The DNA of the CDR3 is TGTGCCAGCAGCCGTAATCCGGGGTTGAACACCGGGGAGCTGTTTTTT.